This T cell receptor (beta chain) was sequenced for a study of prognosis after radiotherapy for stage I lung cancer. At the level of the study: It was considered that all non-small cell lung cancer patients were medically inoperable. In several patients, distant metastases developed after radiotherapy (median roughly seven months), whereas 15 patients showed no significant progression. The study, taken as a whole, reports: Unique TCR clone counts were lower following stereotactic body radiation therapy (median about 10,000 versus 6,900).

Judged by abundance, this clonotype is hyperexpanded. Its antigen is not identified. The CDR3 is made up of 15 amino acids. Germline values: CDR1 SGHTA, CDR2 FQGTGA. V was pared by 5 bases and J by 4 bases, with 7 bases of the junction left unmatched. The study amplified the TCR beta CDR3 region from genomic DNA. This amplification was carried out by two rounds of multiplex PCR. First-round PCR amplification was performed with primers specific to each TRBV and TRBJ gene. TCRdb reprocessed the multiplex PCR reads via MiXCR and lists one record per CDR3 protein. The sample carries 9,500 to 15,000 distinct CDR3 sequences, around 50% recorded once.

The chain carries TRBV7-3 and TRBJ2-1, with TRBD2 identical over 8 bases. The sequence derives from a donor aged 50 or older with non-small cell lung cancer. The sample here was PBMCs, taken before or after stereotactic body radiation therapy (not recorded which). CDR3 residues: CASSELAGVYNEQFF. The CDR3 bases are TGTGCCAGCAGCGAGCTAGCGGGCGTATACAATGAGCAGTTCTTC.